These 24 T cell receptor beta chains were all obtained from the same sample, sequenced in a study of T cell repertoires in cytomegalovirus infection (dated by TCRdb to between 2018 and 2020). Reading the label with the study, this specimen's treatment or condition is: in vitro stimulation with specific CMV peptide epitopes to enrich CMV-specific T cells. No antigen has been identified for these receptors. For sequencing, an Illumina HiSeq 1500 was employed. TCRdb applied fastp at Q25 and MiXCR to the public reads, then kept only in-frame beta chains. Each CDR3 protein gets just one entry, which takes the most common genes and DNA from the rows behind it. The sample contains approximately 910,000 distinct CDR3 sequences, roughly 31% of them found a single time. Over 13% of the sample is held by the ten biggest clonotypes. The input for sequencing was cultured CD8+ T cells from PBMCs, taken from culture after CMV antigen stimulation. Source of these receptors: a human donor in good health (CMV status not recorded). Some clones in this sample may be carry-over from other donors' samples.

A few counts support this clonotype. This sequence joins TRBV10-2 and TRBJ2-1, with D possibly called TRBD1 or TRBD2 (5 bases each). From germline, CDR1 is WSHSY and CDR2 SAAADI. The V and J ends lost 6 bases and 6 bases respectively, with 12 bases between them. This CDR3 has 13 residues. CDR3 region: CASSSGPINEQFF. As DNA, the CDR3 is TGCGCCAGCAGCTCGGGACCAATCAATGAGCAGTTCTTC.

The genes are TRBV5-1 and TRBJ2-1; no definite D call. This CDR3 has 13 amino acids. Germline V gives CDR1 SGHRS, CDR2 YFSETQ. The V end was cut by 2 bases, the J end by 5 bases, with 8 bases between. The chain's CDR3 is CASSFLFDNEQFF. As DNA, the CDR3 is TGCGCCAGCAGCTTCCTTTTCGACAATGAGCAGTTCTTC.

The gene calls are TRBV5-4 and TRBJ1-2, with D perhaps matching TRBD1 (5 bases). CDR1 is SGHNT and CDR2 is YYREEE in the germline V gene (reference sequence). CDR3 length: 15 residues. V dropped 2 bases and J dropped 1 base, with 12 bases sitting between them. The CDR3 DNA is TGTGCCAGCAGCTTAGGTCCAGGGAATAACTATGGCTACACCTTC. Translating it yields CASSLGPGNNYGYTF.

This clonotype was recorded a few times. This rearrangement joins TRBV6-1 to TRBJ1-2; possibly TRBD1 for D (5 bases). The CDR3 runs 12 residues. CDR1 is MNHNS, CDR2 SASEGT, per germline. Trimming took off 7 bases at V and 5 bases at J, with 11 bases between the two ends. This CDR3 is CASMGPDYGYTF. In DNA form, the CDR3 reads TGTGCCAGCATGGGACCAGATTATGGCTACACCTTC.

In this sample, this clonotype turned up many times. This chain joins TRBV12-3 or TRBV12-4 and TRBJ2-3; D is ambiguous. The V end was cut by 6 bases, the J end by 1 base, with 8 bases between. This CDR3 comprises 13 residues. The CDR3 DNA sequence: TGTGCCAGCAGCTTAATGGGCACAGATACGCAGTATTTT. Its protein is CASSLMGTDTQYF.

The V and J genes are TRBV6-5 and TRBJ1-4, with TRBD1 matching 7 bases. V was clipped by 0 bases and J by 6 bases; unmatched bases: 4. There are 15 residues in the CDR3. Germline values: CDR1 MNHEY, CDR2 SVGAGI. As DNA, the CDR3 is TGTGCCAGCAGTTACTCCGGGCAGGGGGATGAAAAACTGTTTTTT. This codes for CASSYSGQGDEKLFF.

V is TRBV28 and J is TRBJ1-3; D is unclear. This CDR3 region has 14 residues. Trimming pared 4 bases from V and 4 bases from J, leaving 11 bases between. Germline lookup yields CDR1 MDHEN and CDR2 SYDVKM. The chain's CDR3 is CASSSILGGNTIYF. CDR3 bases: TGTGCCAGCAGTTCGATTTTGGGCGGAAACACCATATATTTT. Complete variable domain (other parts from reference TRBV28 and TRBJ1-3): DVKVTQSSRYLVKRTGEKVFLECVQDMDHENMFWYRQDPGLGLRLIYFSYDVKMKEKGDIPEGYSVSREKKERFSLILESASTNQTSMYLCASSSILGGNTIYFGEGSWLTVV.

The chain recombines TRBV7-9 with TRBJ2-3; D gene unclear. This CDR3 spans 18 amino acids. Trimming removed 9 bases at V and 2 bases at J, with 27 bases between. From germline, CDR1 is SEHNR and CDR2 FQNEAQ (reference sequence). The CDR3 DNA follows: TGTGCCAGAAAAGCCCTACAAGCTAACCCAGAGTACACAGATACGCAGTATTTT. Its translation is CARKALQANPEYTDTQYF.

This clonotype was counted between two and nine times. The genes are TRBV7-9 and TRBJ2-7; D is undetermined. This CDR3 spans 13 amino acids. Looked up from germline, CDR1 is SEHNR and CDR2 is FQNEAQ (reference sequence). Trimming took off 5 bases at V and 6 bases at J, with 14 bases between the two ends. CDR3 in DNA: TGTGCCAGCAGCGAGCCCAACTTTCCCGAGCAGTACGTC. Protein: CASSEPNFPEQYV.

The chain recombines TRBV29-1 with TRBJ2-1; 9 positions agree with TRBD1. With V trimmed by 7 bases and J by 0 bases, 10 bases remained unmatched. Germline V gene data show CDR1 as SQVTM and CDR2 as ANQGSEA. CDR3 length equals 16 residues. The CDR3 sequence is CSAEGATGGSYNEQFF. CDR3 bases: TGCAGCGCGGAGGGGGCGACAGGGGGCTCCTACAATGAGCAGTTCTTC.

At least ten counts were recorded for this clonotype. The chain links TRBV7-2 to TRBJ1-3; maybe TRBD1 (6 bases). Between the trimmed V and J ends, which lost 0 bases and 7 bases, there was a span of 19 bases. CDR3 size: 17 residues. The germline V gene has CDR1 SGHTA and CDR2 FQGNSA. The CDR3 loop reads CASSLAQHITGWNTIYF. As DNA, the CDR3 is TGTGCCAGCAGCTTAGCCCAACATATCACAGGGTGGAACACCATATATTTT.

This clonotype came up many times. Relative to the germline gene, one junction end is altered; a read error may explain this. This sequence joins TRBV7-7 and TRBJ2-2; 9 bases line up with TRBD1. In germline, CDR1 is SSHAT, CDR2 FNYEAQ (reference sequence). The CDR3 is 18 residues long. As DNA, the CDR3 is TGTGCTAGCAGCTTAAGGACAGGGGTCGTCTCGAACACCGGGGAGCTGTTTTTT. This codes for CASSLRTGVVSNTGELFF. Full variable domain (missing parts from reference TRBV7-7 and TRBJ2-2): GAGVSQSPRYKVTKRGQDVTLRCDPISSHATLYWYQQALGQGPEFLTYFNYEAQPDKSGLPSDRFSAERPEGSISTLTIQRTEQRDSAMYRCASSLRTGVVSNTGELFFGEGSRLTVL.

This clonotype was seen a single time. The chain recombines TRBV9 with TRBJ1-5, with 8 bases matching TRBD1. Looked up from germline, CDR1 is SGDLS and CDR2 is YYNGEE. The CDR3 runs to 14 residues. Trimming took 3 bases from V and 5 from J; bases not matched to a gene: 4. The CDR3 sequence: CASSAGGGHQPQHF. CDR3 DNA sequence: TGTGCCAGCAGCGCAGGGGGCGGGCATCAGCCCCAGCATTTT.

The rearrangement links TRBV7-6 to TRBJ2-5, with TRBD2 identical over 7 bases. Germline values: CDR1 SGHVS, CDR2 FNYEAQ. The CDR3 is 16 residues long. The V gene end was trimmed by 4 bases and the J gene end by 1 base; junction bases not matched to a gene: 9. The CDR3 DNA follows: TGTGCCAGCAGCTCGCTGGATCGCGGGGGCCAAGAGACCCAGTACTTC. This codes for CASSSLDRGGQETQYF.

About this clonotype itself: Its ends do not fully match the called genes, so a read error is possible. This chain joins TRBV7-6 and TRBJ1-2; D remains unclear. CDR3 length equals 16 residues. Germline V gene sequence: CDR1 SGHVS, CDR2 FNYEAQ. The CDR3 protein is CASTPLVGSQSYGYTF. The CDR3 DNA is TGTGCTAGCACCCCGCTTGTAGGAAGTCAATCCTATGGCTACACCTTC. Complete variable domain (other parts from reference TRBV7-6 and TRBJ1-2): GAGVSQSPRYKVTKRGQDVALRCDPISGHVSLYWYRQALGQGPEFLTYFNYEAQQDKSGLPNDRFSAERPEGSISTLTIQRTEQRDSAMYRCASTPLVGSQSYGYTFGSGTRLTVV.

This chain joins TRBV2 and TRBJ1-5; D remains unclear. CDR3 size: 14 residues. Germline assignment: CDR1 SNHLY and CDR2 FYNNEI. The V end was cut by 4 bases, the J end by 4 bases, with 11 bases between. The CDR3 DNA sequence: TGTGCCAGCAGTGGAAGGACGGGGAATCAGCCCCAGCATTTT. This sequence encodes CASSGRTGNQPQHF.

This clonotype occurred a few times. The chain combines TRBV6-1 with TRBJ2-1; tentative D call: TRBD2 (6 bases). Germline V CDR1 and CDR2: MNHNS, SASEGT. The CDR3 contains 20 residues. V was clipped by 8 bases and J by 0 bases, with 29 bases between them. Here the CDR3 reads CASCQEPSPGGKSSYNEQFF. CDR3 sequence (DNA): TGTGCCAGCTGTCAAGAACCATCCCCCGGCGGGAAGAGCTCCTACAATGAGCAGTTCTTC.

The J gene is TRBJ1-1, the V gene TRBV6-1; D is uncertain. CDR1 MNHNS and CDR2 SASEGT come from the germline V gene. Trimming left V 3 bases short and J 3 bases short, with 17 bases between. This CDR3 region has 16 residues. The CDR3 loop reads CASSEAGRLGYTEAFF. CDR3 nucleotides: TGTGCCAGCAGTGAGGCTGGAAGGTTAGGATACACTGAAGCTTTCTTT.

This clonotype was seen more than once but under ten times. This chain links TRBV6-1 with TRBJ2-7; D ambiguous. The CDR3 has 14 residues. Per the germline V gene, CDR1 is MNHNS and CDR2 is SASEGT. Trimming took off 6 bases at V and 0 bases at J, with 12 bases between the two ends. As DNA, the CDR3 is TGTGCCAGCAGGGCAGTTCTAGGCTCCTACGAGCAGTACGTC. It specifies CASRAVLGSYEQYV.

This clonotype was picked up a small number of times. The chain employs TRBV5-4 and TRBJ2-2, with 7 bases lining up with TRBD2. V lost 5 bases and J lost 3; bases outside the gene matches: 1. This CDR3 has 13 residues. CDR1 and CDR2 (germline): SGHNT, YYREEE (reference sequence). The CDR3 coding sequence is TGTGCCAGCAGAAGCGGGGACACCGGGGAGCTGTTTTTT. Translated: CASRSGDTGELFF.

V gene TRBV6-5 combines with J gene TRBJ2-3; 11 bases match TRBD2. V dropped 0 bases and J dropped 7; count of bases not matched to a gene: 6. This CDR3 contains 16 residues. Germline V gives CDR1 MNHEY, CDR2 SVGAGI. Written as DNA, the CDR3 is TGTGCCAGCAGTTACTCGGGATTAGCGGGGGGGTATACGCAGTATTTT. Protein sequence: CASSYSGLAGGYTQYF.

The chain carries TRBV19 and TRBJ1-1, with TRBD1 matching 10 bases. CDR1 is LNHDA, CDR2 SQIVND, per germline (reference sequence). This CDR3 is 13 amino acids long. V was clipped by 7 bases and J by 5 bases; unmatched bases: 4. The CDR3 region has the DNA TGTGCCAGTATCGACAGGGGGCATACTGAAGCTTTCTTT. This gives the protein CASIDRGHTEAFF.

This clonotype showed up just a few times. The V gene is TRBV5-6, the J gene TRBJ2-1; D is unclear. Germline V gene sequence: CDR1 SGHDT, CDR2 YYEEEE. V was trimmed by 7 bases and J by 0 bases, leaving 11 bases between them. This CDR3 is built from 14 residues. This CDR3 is CASPGGVSYNEQFF. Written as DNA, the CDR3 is TGTGCCAGCCCCGGTGGGGTCTCCTACAATGAGCAGTTCTTC.

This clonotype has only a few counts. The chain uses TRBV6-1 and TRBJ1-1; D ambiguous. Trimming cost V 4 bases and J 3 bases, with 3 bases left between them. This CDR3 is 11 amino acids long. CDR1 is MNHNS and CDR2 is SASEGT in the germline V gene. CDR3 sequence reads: CASSVYTEAFF. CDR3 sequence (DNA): TGTGCCAGCAGTGTATACACTGAAGCTTTCTTT.